The rows below give T cell receptor beta chains drawn from one sample of a study of spatial heterogeneity in lung cancer. MiXCR, run by TCRdb on the 5' RACE reads, gives a single entry per CDR3 protein. The sample records 95,000 to 120,000 distinct CDR3 sequences, approximately 10% being singletons. The specimen comprised PBMCs, sampled at follow-up. These receptors were obtained from a female donor with early-stage non-small cell lung cancer. Each CDR3 is given with its conserved first and last residue. D genes are given only for firm matches. Clone size, where shown, is once, few, many, or a class for clones that have expanded.

V gene: TRBV29-1; clone size: few; D gene: NA; J gene: TRBJ2-7; CDR3 DNA: TGCAGCGGCCTGGCCACTAGTTACGAGCAGTACTTC; CDR3 protein: CSGLATSYEQYF
V gene: TRBV20-1; clone size: many; D gene: TRBD2; J gene: TRBJ2-7; CDR3 DNA: TGCAGTGCTTTAGCGGGAGGGTACGAGCAGTACTTC; CDR3 protein: CSALAGGYEQYF
V gene: TRBV12-3/TRBV12-4; clone size: few; D gene: NA; J gene: TRBJ1-5; CDR3 DNA: TGTGCCAGCAGCTTTCGTTATAGCAATCAGCCCCAGCATTTT; CDR3 protein: CASSFRYSNQPQHF
V gene: TRBV5-1; clone size: many; D gene: TRBD2; J gene: TRBJ2-1; CDR3 DNA: TGCGCCAGCAGCTTGGTTTGGACTAGCGGCAACTCCTACAATGAGCAGTTCTTC; CDR3 protein: CASSLVWTSGNSYNEQFF
V gene: TRBV6-2/TRBV6-3; clone size: many; D gene: NA; J gene: TRBJ1-2; CDR3 DNA: TGTGCCAGCAGGGACACGGCGAACTATGGCTACACCTTC; CDR3 protein: CASRDTANYGYTF
V gene: TRBV6-5; clone size: NA; D gene: TRBD2; J gene: TRBJ2-1; CDR3 DNA: TGTGCCAGCAGTCCAAGGACTAGCGGGAGGCAGGGTGAGCAGTTCTTC; CDR3 protein: CASSPRTSGRQGEQFF
V gene: TRBV7-9; clone size: NA; D gene: TRBD2; J gene: TRBJ2-3; CDR3 DNA: TGTGCCAGCCAGAGACTTGGGGGAGGGCCGTCTCCCACAGATACGCAGTATTTT; CDR3 protein: CASQRLGGGPSPTDTQYF
V gene: TRBV6-2/TRBV6-3; clone size: few; D gene: TRBD2; J gene: TRBJ2-1; CDR3 DNA: TGTGCCAGCAGTTACACGTCTAGCGGGAGGCTTGAGCAGTTCTTC; CDR3 protein: CASSYTSSGRLEQFF
V gene: TRBV13; clone size: few; D gene: NA; J gene: TRBJ1-2; CDR3 DNA: TGTGCCAGCAGCTTTGGACAGCGTGGTGGCTACACCTTC; CDR3 protein: CASSFGQRGGYTF
V gene: TRBV4-3; clone size: few; D gene: TRBD2; J gene: TRBJ2-3; CDR3 DNA: TGCGCCAGCAGCCAACAGAGTCCAACGACTAGCGGGATCACAGATACGCAGTATTTT; CDR3 protein: CASSQQSPTTSGITDTQYF
V gene: TRBV7-9; clone size: many; D gene: NA; J gene: TRBJ1-2; CDR3 DNA: TGTGCCAGCAGCTCCACCGGGACCCGAGGCTACACCTTC; CDR3 protein: CASSSTGTRGYTF
V gene: TRBV12-3/TRBV12-4; clone size: NA; D gene: NA; J gene: TRBJ1-3; CDR3 DNA: TGTGCCAGCAGTTTACCTGGAAACACCATATATTTT; CDR3 protein: CASSLPGNTIYF
V gene: TRBV7-2; clone size: once; D gene: NA; J gene: TRBJ1-1; CDR3 DNA: TGTGCCAGCAGCTTAACCTCTGAAGCTTTCTTT; CDR3 protein: CASSLTSEAFF
V gene: TRBV6-4; clone size: NA; D gene: NA; J gene: TRBJ2-3; CDR3 DNA: TGTGCCAGCAGTGTGCGCCCTAGCACAGATACGCAGTATTTT; CDR3 protein: CASSVRPSTDTQYF
V gene: TRBV4-2; clone size: NA; D gene: NA; J gene: TRBJ2-1; CDR3 DNA: TGTGCCAGCAGCCCCGAGGAGGCCAACAATGAGCAGTTCTTC; CDR3 protein: CASSPEEANNEQFF
V gene: TRBV28; clone size: NA; D gene: NA; J gene: TRBJ2-7; CDR3 DNA: TGTGCCAGCGGGCTCAGCTACGAGCAGTACTTC; CDR3 protein: CASGLSYEQYF
V gene: TRBV20-1; clone size: NA; D gene: TRBD1; J gene: TRBJ1-2; CDR3 DNA: TGCAGTGCTAGAGACAGGGGGCGAAACTATGGCTACACCTTC; CDR3 protein: CSARDRGRNYGYTF
V gene: TRBV18; clone size: NA; D gene: NA; J gene: TRBJ2-7; CDR3 DNA: TGTGCCAGCTCACCCTTCGACAGCCAGACCTACGAGCAGTACTTC; CDR3 protein: CASSPFDSQTYEQYF
V gene: TRBV5-1; clone size: many; D gene: NA; J gene: TRBJ1-1; CDR3 DNA: TGCGCCAGCAGCTTGGAACCTGAGTTGATGAACACTGAAGCTTTCTTT; CDR3 protein: CASSLEPELMNTEAFF
V gene: TRBV30; clone size: many; D gene: NA; J gene: TRBJ1-5; CDR3 DNA: TGTGCCTGGACCTCAAAGGGACTCCGGGCCGGCCAGCCCCAGCATTTT; CDR3 protein: CAWTSKGLRAGQPQHF
V gene: TRBV7-8; clone size: many; D gene: NA; J gene: TRBJ2-5; CDR3 DNA: TGTGCCAGCAGCTTAGCGAGAGAGACCCAGTACTTC; CDR3 protein: CASSLARETQYF
V gene: TRBV3-2; clone size: few; D gene: NA; J gene: TRBJ1-6; CDR3 DNA: TGTGCCAGCAGCCGCCTACTTAATTCACCCCTCCACTTT; CDR3 protein: CASSRLLNSPLHF
V gene: TRBV30; clone size: few; D gene: NA; J gene: TRBJ1-5; CDR3 DNA: TGTGCCTGGAGTGTATCTAGCAATCAGCCCCAGCATTTT; CDR3 protein: CAWSVSSNQPQHF
V gene: TRBV7-2; clone size: NA; D gene: TRBD2; J gene: TRBJ2-5; CDR3 DNA: TGTGCCAGCAGCTTAAAGTCTAGCGGGAGGGCCGGAGTAGAGACCCAGTACTTC; CDR3 protein: CASSLKSSGRAGVETQYF
V gene: TRBV7-2; clone size: many; D gene: NA; J gene: TRBJ2-1; CDR3 DNA: TGTGCCAGCAGCTTCCCGACGGTGCGGTTTCAAGCTTCCTACAATGAGCAGTTCTTC; CDR3 protein: CASSFPTVRFQASYNEQFF
V gene: TRBV29-1; clone size: NA; D gene: TRBD1; J gene: TRBJ1-4; CDR3 DNA: TGCAGCGTTGAAGTCTATAGGGGGCTTGGTGAAAAACTGTTTTTT; CDR3 protein: CSVEVYRGLGEKLFF
V gene: TRBV9; clone size: NA; D gene: NA; J gene: TRBJ1-6; CDR3 DNA: TGTGCCAGCACCGAGGACTTTTTAAATAATTCACCCCTCCACTTT; CDR3 protein: CASTEDFLNNSPLHF
V gene: TRBV20-1; clone size: few; D gene: TRBD2; J gene: TRBJ2-7; CDR3 DNA: TGCAGTGCCCTGAACCCGGGACTAGCGACAACCTACGAGCAGTACTTC; CDR3 protein: CSALNPGLATTYEQYF
V gene: TRBV5-1; clone size: few; D gene: TRBD2; J gene: TRBJ2-1; CDR3 DNA: TGCGCCAGCAGCTTACCGGGCGGGAGATACAATGAGCAGTTCTTC; CDR3 protein: CASSLPGGRYNEQFF
V gene: TRBV5-1; clone size: many; D gene: NA; J gene: TRBJ1-6; CDR3 DNA: TGCGCCAGCAGCTTCACCGGCGGCCCCAATTCACCCCTCCACTTT; CDR3 protein: CASSFTGGPNSPLHF
V gene: TRBV18; clone size: few; D gene: NA; J gene: TRBJ1-3; CDR3 DNA: TGTGCCAGCTCACCTGCCGGTAGCGGGAGAACTGGAAACACCATATATTTT; CDR3 protein: CASSPAGSGRTGNTIYF
V gene: TRBV7-2; clone size: few; D gene: NA; J gene: TRBJ2-5; CDR3 DNA: TGTGCCAGCAGCTTAACCCTCCGGGACCATCGGGGAGAGACCCAGTACTTC; CDR3 protein: CASSLTLRDHRGETQYF
V gene: TRBV28; clone size: NA; D gene: NA; J gene: TRBJ1-6; CDR3 DNA: TGTGCCAGCAGTCCCAGGAGCTCCTATAATTCACCCCTCCACTTT; CDR3 protein: CASSPRSSYNSPLHF
V gene: TRBV6-5; clone size: NA; D gene: NA; J gene: TRBJ2-1; CDR3 DNA: TGTGCCAGCAGAGCTAGTTCAAATGAGCAGTTCTTC; CDR3 protein: CASRASSNEQFF
V gene: TRBV2; clone size: NA; D gene: NA; J gene: TRBJ1-3; CDR3 DNA: TGTGCCAGCAGGGTAGATAGCTCTGGAAACACCATATATTTT; CDR3 protein: CASRVDSSGNTIYF
V gene: TRBV7-2; clone size: NA; D gene: TRBD1; J gene: TRBJ2-2; CDR3 DNA: TGTGCCAGCAGCCCTCGACAGGGGGTACTCGGGGAGCTGTTTTTT; CDR3 protein: CASSPRQGVLGELFF
V gene: TRBV2; clone size: few; D gene: NA; J gene: TRBJ2-1; CDR3 DNA: TGTGCCAGCAGGAGGGAAGTCCTGCCCAATGAGCAGTTCTTC; CDR3 protein: CASRREVLPNEQFF
V gene: TRBV7-2; clone size: NA; D gene: TRBD2; J gene: TRBJ2-1; CDR3 DNA: TGTGCCAGCACCCTGACGGCGGGAGGGAGCTCCTACAATGAGCAGTTCTTC; CDR3 protein: CASTLTAGGSSYNEQFF
V gene: TRBV25-1; clone size: many; D gene: TRBD1; J gene: TRBJ1-3; CDR3 DNA: TGTGCCAGCACCCCCATGGGACAGAACTCTGGAAACACCATATATTTT; CDR3 protein: CASTPMGQNSGNTIYF
V gene: TRBV28; clone size: many; D gene: NA; J gene: TRBJ2-1; CDR3 DNA: TGTGCCAGCGGCCATGCTCCCCCGCAATACAATGAGCAGTTCTTC; CDR3 protein: CASGHAPPQYNEQFF
V gene: TRBV28; clone size: NA; D gene: NA; J gene: TRBJ1-6; CDR3 DNA: TGTGCCAGCAAGACTGAAGTCAATAATTCACCCCTCCACTTT; CDR3 protein: CASKTEVNNSPLHF
V gene: TRBV4-2; clone size: few; D gene: TRBD2; J gene: TRBJ2-1; CDR3 DNA: TGTGCCAGCAGCCAAGATCGACTAGCGGACAATGAGCAGTTCTTC; CDR3 protein: CASSQDRLADNEQFF
V gene: TRBV4-1; clone size: NA; D gene: NA; J gene: TRBJ1-3; CDR3 DNA: TGCGCCAGCAGCCTTCATGATACCGGGCCCGGTGGAAACACCATATATTTT; CDR3 protein: CASSLHDTGPGGNTIYF
V gene: TRBV6-5; clone size: few; D gene: NA; J gene: TRBJ2-1; CDR3 DNA: TGTGCCAGCAGTTTCGACAGGTACTCCTACAATGAGCAGTTCTTC; CDR3 protein: CASSFDRYSYNEQFF
V gene: TRBV28; clone size: few; D gene: TRBD2; J gene: TRBJ2-7; CDR3 DNA: TGTGCCAGCGGCCGTAGGGGACTTAGCGGGAGTAAGGACGAGCAGTACTTC; CDR3 protein: CASGRRGLSGSKDEQYF
V gene: TRBV24-1; clone size: few; D gene: TRBD2; J gene: TRBJ2-1; CDR3 DNA: TGTGCCACCAGTGATTCCCGGGAGGGGGGTAACTACAATGAGCAGTTCTTC; CDR3 protein: CATSDSREGGNYNEQFF
V gene: TRBV10-3; clone size: NA; D gene: NA; J gene: TRBJ2-3; CDR3 DNA: TGTGCCATCAGTGCGAGGGGCTCGGGTTCGGATACGCAGTATTTT; CDR3 protein: CAISARGSGSDTQYF
V gene: TRBV27; clone size: few; D gene: NA; J gene: TRBJ2-6; CDR3 DNA: TGTGCCAGCAGGCAATTCTACTCTGGGGCCAACGTCCTGACTTTC; CDR3 protein: CASRQFYSGANVLTF
V gene: TRBV7-2; clone size: NA; D gene: TRBD1; J gene: TRBJ1-6; CDR3 DNA: TGTGCCAGCAGCCCCTTCCGGGGGACAGGGGGCTCACCCCTCCACTTT; CDR3 protein: CASSPFRGTGGSPLHF
V gene: TRBV19; clone size: many; D gene: NA; J gene: TRBJ2-3; CDR3 DNA: TGTGCCAGTAGTATGGGCCCGGGGCGGCGAGGTACGCAGTATTTT; CDR3 protein: CASSMGPGRRGTQYF
V gene: TRBV28; clone size: NA; D gene: TRBD2; J gene: TRBJ2-7; CDR3 DNA: TGTGCCGGGTCTAGCGGGAGTTTGGACGAGCAGTACTTC; CDR3 protein: CAGSSGSLDEQYF
V gene: TRBV7-8; clone size: few; D gene: NA; J gene: TRBJ1-4; CDR3 DNA: TGTGCCAGCAGCACACAAACAGGGTTGAAACTGTTTTTT; CDR3 protein: CASSTQTGLKLFF
V gene: TRBV6-5; clone size: few; D gene: NA; J gene: TRBJ2-7; CDR3 DNA: TGTGCCAGCAGTTACAGTTTTTCCGGGCCTACCTACGAGCAGTACTTC; CDR3 protein: CASSYSFSGPTYEQYF
V gene: TRBV9; clone size: NA; D gene: NA; J gene: TRBJ1-3; CDR3 DNA: TGTGCCAGCAGCCCCCCTAGGACGGGGAACACCATATATTTT; CDR3 protein: CASSPPRTGNTIYF
V gene: TRBV6-2/TRBV6-3; clone size: few; D gene: NA; J gene: TRBJ1-1; CDR3 DNA: TGTGCCAGCAGATATGATGGACCGCCACTGAACACTGAAGCTTTCTTT; CDR3 protein: CASRYDGPPLNTEAFF